This is a list of T cell receptor beta chains from one sample in a study of control samples from healthy donors and cancer patients. Clones were read by immunoSEQ multiplex PCR, and TCRdb kept only the in-frame ones, dropping some. The sample records 65,000 to 80,000 clones, under 90% being singletons. Sequencing used PBMCs. These receptors all stem from a woman between 50 and 59 years old with colorectal cancer. The CDR3 runs from the conserved cysteine through the conserved F or W. The D gene is left open where the match is weak. Some rows have no size entry. The others give once, few or many, or a class for an expanded clone.

V gene,clone size,D gene,J gene,CDR3 DNA,CDR3 protein
TRBV4-3,NA,NA,TRBJ2-2,TGCGCCAGCAGCCAAGAGTTAGGCACCTCAACCGGGGAGCTGTTTTTT,CASSQELGTSTGELFF
TRBV20-1,NA,NA,TRBJ1-1,TGCAGTGCTACTCAGAACACTGAAGCTTTCTTT,CSATQNTEAFF
TRBV28,NA,NA,TRBJ2-1,TGTGCCAGCAGTTTACGGGACGATGGCAATGAGCAGTTCTTC,CASSLRDDGNEQFF
TRBV2,NA,TRBD1,TRBJ2-1,TGTGCCAGCAGCTCCGGGACAGGGTCTTGGCATGAGCAGTTCTTC,CASSSGTGSWHEQFF
TRBV6-5,once,TRBD1,TRBJ1-4,TGTGCCAGCAGTCTACAGGGGGCAGAGGGTGAAAAACTGTTTTTT,CASSLQGAEGEKLFF
TRBV24-1,NA,NA,TRBJ1-5,TGTGCCACCAGTGACTCCCAGGGCAGCAATCAGCCCCAGCATTTT,CATSDSQGSNQPQHF
TRBV30,once,TRBD1,TRBJ1-1,TGTGCCTGGAGTCGCAGGGGGCAAACTGAAGCTTTCTTT,CAWSRRGQTEAFF
TRBV3-1/TRBV3-2,NA,NA,TRBJ2-3,TGTGCCAGCAGCCTGACAGGCGCGCGCGGGGGACGCACAGATACGCAGTATTTT,CASSLTGARGGRTDTQYF
TRBV30,NA,NA,TRBJ1-4,TGTGCCCGTCAACGACTGTTTTTT,CARQRLFF
TRBV6-6,NA,TRBD1,TRBJ2-3,TGTGCCAGCAGTCGATCAGGGGGTCCAGATACGCAGTATTTT,CASSRSGGPDTQYF
TRBV3-1/TRBV3-2,NA,TRBD1,TRBJ1-4,TGTGCCAGCAGCCCAGGGACAGGGCGGGCAGCTAATGAAAAACTGTTTTTT,CASSPGTGRAANEKLFF
TRBV19,NA,TRBD2,TRBJ2-1,TGTGCCAGTAGTATCGTAACTAGCGGGGGTGGTGAGCAGTTCTTC,CASSIVTSGGGEQFF
TRBV4-3,NA,NA,TRBJ1-4,TGCGCCAGCAGCGCGGCCTCCCAGAAAGGCGGAGAAAAACTGTTTTTT,CASSAASQKGGEKLFF
TRBV25-1,NA,NA,TRBJ1-2,TGTGCCAGCAGTGAATGGAGAACAGGGACTGGCTATGGCTACACCTTC,CASSEWRTGTGYGYTF
TRBV28,NA,TRBD2,TRBJ2-3,TGTGCCAGCAGTTCCGCTTTGCGGGGGGTCACAGATACGCAGTATTTT,CASSSALRGVTDTQYF
TRBV25-1,NA,NA,TRBJ2-2,TGTGCCAGCAGTGAAAGGCGGACCGGGGAGCTGTTTTTT,CASSERRTGELFF
TRBV19,NA,TRBD1,TRBJ1-5,TGTGCCAGTAGTTCGGGACAGAATCAGCCCCAGCATTTT,CASSSGQNQPQHF
TRBV4-1,NA,TRBD2,TRBJ2-1,TGCGCCAGCAGCCAAGATTCGGTAGCTAGCGGGGTACGCAATGAGCAGTTCTTC,CASSQDSVASGVRNEQFF
TRBV18,NA,NA,TRBJ1-3,TGTGCCAGCTCACAAATGTACTTAGGACAGTCCAACTCTGGAAACACCATATATTTT,CASSQMYLGQSNSGNTIYF
TRBV24-1,NA,NA,TRBJ2-3,TGTGCCACCAGTGATTGGGTCGAGACGGGCTACAGCACAGATACGCAGTATTTT,CATSDWVETGYSTDTQYF
TRBV14,NA,TRBD2,TRBJ2-1,TGTGCCAGCAGCCAAGAACTAGCGAGTTACAATGAGCAGTTCTTC,CASSQELASYNEQFF
TRBV9,once,NA,TRBJ1-3,TGTGCCAGCAGCGTAGGAGGAAATGGAAACACCATATATTTT,CASSVGGNGNTIYF
TRBV6-2/TRBV6-3,NA,NA,TRBJ1-5,TGTGCCAGCAGCAGCTGGGACCCTTGGAGCAATCAGCCCCAGCATTTT,CASSSWDPWSNQPQHF
TRBV6-2/TRBV6-3,NA,NA,TRBJ2-1,TGTGCCAGCAGACCTCGCCGGGGGTCCCACAATGAGCAGTTCTTC,CASRPRRGSHNEQFF
TRBV6-5,NA,NA,TRBJ1-4,TGTGCCAGCAGTTACGGGACCCCAGAGGGAAAACTGTTTTTT,CASSYGTPEGKLFF
TRBV6-2/TRBV6-3,NA,NA,TRBJ1-5,TGTGCCAGCAGTTACTCCGGGTTCAGCAATCAGCCCCAGCATTTT,CASSYSGFSNQPQHF
TRBV7-2,once,NA,TRBJ2-3,TGTGCCAGCAGCTGGTCAACAGGGTCAGGGACAGATACGCAGTATTTT,CASSWSTGSGTDTQYF
TRBV12-3/TRBV12-4,NA,NA,TRBJ1-5,TGTGCCAGCAGTTTAGGTAGCAATCAGCCCCAGCATTTT,CASSLGSNQPQHF
TRBV28,NA,NA,TRBJ1-5,TGTGCCAGCAGTTTTACCCAGGGTATCCAGCCCCAGCATTTT,CASSFTQGIQPQHF
TRBV5-1,NA,NA,TRBJ1-1,TGCGCCAGCAGCTTGGGGCCGAACACTGAAGCTTTCTTT,CASSLGPNTEAFF